The next 10 T cell receptor beta chains were all read from a single sample in a study of T cell repertoires in cytomegalovirus infection. From the reads, TCRdb called clonotypes with MiXCR, one entry per CDR3 protein. The sample lists hundreds of thousands of distinct CDR3 sequences; around a third were seen once. These receptors lack a known antigen. Source: cultured PBMCs, taken from culture after CMV antigen stimulation. The origin of the receptors is a human donor in good health (CMV status not recorded). Some clones in this sample may be carry-over from other donors' samples.

V usage is TRBV6-6 and J usage is TRBJ2-3; 7 bases match TRBD2. The CDR3 length is 17 residues. The V and J ends lost 4 bases and 2 bases, in that order; junction bases with no gene match: 12. Germline lookup yields CDR1 MNHNY and CDR2 SVGAGI (reference sequence). CDR3 DNA sequence: TGTGCCAGCAGTTGGTTGGGAGGGCAAGGGGTCACAGATACGCAGTATTTT. Translation gives CASSWLGGQGVTDTQYF.

This clonotype was observed a few times. This chain connects TRBV7-2 to TRBJ2-1; D unclear. This CDR3 region has 13 residues. Germline lookup yields CDR1 SGHTA and CDR2 FQGNSA. The germline V and J ends were trimmed by 4 bases and 5 bases, with 9 bases remaining between them. In DNA form, the CDR3 reads TGTGCCAGCAGCTCCCTTGTCCACAATGAGCAGTTCTTC. Translation: CASSSLVHNEQFF.

This clonotype was observed a handful of times. The chain is built from TRBV6-2 or TRBV6-3 and TRBJ1-5, with a weak D call TRBD1 (6 bases). Looked up from germline, CDR1 is MNHEY and CDR2 is SVGEGT. V lost 6 bases and J 7 bases, leaving 25 bases between the germline ends. The CDR3 runs to 17 residues. For the CDR3, the DNA is TGTGCCAGCAGCCCCCGGGGGGCCGGAACGCTCGGGCAGCCCCAGCATTTT. Its translation is CASSPRGAGTLGQPQHF.

The gene calls are TRBV6-2 or TRBV6-3 and TRBJ2-1; D not certain. V lost 2 bases, J lost 6 bases, and 5 bases lay in between. From germline, CDR1 is MNHEY and CDR2 SVGEGT. The CDR3 covers 12 residues. The CDR3 region has the DNA TGTGCCAGCAGTTACCGCCCCAATGAGCAGTTCTTC. Translating it yields CASSYRPNEQFF.

The genes are TRBV3-1 and TRBJ2-1, with D possibly being TRBD1 (5 bases). Trimming stripped 4 bases from V and 7 bases from J, with 8 bases between. The CDR3 length is 12 residues. CDR1 is LGHDT, CDR2 YNNKEL, per germline (reference sequence). CDR3 nucleotides: TGTGCCAGCAGCCTCCACAGGAATGAGCAGTTCTTC. Its protein is CASSLHRNEQFF.

The table lists this clonotype with a few counts. The rearrangement links TRBV20-1 to TRBJ1-4; 8 bases fit TRBD1. J gave up 5 bases and V 3 bases, and 8 bases lay outside the gene matches. Germline loops: CDR1 DFQATT, CDR2 SNEGSKA (reference sequence). CDR3 size: 15 residues. The CDR3 region is CSARDRAYPNEKLFF. Written as DNA, the CDR3 is TGCAGTGCTAGGGACAGGGCCTACCCCAATGAAAAACTGTTTTTT.

The rearrangement joins TRBV7-9 to TRBJ1-1, with TRBD1 as a possible D gene (5 bases). The V end lost 6 bases, the J end lost 2 bases, and 22 bases lay between the germline ends. The CDR3 consists of 17 residues. Germline CDR1 and CDR2: SEHNR and FQNEAQ (reference sequence). The CDR3 here is CASSSNRISTGNTEAFF. For the CDR3, the DNA is TGTGCCAGCAGTTCTAATAGGATTTCAACAGGAAACACTGAAGCTTTCTTT.

This clonotype has a handful of counts. The chain uses TRBV5-4 and TRBJ1-4, with D unclear. From germline, CDR1 is SGHNT and CDR2 YYREEE (reference sequence). CDR3 length equals 15 residues. Trimming removed 0 bases at V and 5 bases at J, with 11 bases between. The CDR3 here is CASSLGTVPNEKLFF. CDR3 in DNA: TGTGCCAGCAGCTTGGGAACAGTTCCCAATGAAAAACTGTTTTTT.

V gene TRBV4-1 combines with J gene TRBJ1-2; 9 nucleotides align to TRBD1. V lost 1 base to trimming and J lost 7 bases; unmatched junction nucleotides: 10. Germline values: CDR1 MGHRA, CDR2 YSYEKL. The CDR3 is 16 residues long. CDR3 nucleotide sequence: TGCGCCAGCAGCCAAGGACAGGGACAGGGTCGACGTGGCTACACCTTC. It translates to CASSQGQGQGRRGYTF.

In its sample, this clonotype was seen many times. This chain joins TRBV12-3 or TRBV12-4 and TRBJ2-5; D possibly corresponds to TRBD1 (5 bases). This CDR3 spans 13 amino acids. With 6 bases removed from V and 7 bases from J, the gap between germline ends came to 15 bases. CDR3 DNA: TGTGCCAGCAGCTCCGACAGCCTCGGGACCCAGTACTTC. Translated: CASSSDSLGTQYF.